This entry lists 5 T cell receptor beta chains sequenced from one sample in a study of T cell repertoires in cytomegalovirus infection. TCRdb reprocessed the reads via MiXCR and lists one record per CDR3 protein. The table lists about a million distinct CDR3 sequences, around 30% of them singletons, with around an eighth in the top ten. These receptors' antigens are unknown. The input for sequencing was cultured CD8+ T cells from PBMCs, taken from culture after CMV antigen stimulation. The source of these receptors is a human donor in good health (CMV status not recorded). Some clones in this sample may be carry-over from other donors' samples.

The chain combines TRBV6-5 with TRBJ2-1; TRBD1 aligns across 7 bases. V trimming: 5 bases; J trimming: 8 bases; junction bases outside the gene matches: 6. From germline, CDR1 is MNHEY and CDR2 SVGAGI. This CDR3 is 13 amino acids long. In DNA, the CDR3 is TGTGCCAGCAGTACCGGACAGGACGATGAGCAGTTCTTC. Translation gives CASSTGQDDEQFF.

With respect to this clonotype: A read error is possible here, since a much larger clone lies one base away. The chain uses TRBV7-9 and TRBJ2-1; 8 bases fit TRBD1. CDR1 and CDR2 (germline): SEHNR, FQNEAQ (reference sequence). This CDR3 is built from 16 residues. CDR3 protein: CVSSTRQGRSYNEQFF. CDR3 nucleotides: TGTGTCAGCAGCACTAGACAGGGGCGCTCCTACAATGAGCAGTTCTTC.

This chain joins TRBV19 and TRBJ1-6, with 8 bases identical to TRBD1. There are 18 residues in the CDR3. Germline V gene lookup returns CDR1 LNHDA and CDR2 SQIVND (reference sequence). V trimming: 4 bases; J trimming: 8 bases; junction bases outside the gene matches: 16. CDR3 DNA: TGTGCCAGTAGTAAAGGACAGGGACCGCTATATATTGATTCACCCCTCCACTTT. It yields the protein CASSKGQGPLYIDSPLHF.

V usage is TRBV7-6 and J usage is TRBJ2-2; D might be TRBD1 (6 bases). The CDR3 contains 15 residues. The germline V gene encodes CDR1 SGHVS and CDR2 FNYEAQ. Trimming left V 3 bases short and J 4 bases short, with 12 bases between. This CDR3 reads CASSFSGDRTGELFF. In DNA, the CDR3 is TGTGCCAGCAGCTTTTCAGGGGACCGCACCGGGGAGCTGTTTTTT.

The chain uses TRBV28 and TRBJ2-3; 11 nucleotides line up with TRBD2. The CDR3 is 20 residues long. Germline assignment: CDR1 MDHEN and CDR2 SYDVKM. V shed 5 bases and J 6 bases; nucleotides not matched to a gene: 22. CDR3: CASSHTGTDTTSGVGDTQYF. CDR3 in DNA: TGTGCCAGCAGTCACACCGGGACAGATACGACTAGCGGGGTAGGCGATACGCAGTATTTT.